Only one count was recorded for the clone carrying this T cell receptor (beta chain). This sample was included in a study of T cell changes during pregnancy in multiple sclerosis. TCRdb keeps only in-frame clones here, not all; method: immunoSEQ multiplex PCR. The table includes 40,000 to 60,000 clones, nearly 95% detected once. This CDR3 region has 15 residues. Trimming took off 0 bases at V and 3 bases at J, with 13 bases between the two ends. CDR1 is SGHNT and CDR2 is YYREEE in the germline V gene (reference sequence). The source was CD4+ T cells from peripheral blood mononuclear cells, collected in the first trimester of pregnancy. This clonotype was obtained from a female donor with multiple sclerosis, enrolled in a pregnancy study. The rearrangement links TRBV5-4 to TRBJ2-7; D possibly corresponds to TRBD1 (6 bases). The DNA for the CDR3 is TGTGCCAGCAGCTTGGAAGGAGGACAGATCTACGAGCAGTACTTC. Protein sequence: CASSLEGGQIYEQYF.